These 4 T cell receptor beta chains share one sample of origin, sequenced in a study of blood T cell repertoires in COVID-19. Libraries were prepared by immunoSEQ multiplex PCR; TCRdb keeps only in-frame clonotypes and omits some of them. Among roughly 100,000 clones listed, about 85% were seen once. Sequenced material: peripheral blood. The receptors were gathered from a woman aged 70-85 years with active or convalescent COVID-19.

The table lists this clone with a count of one. This rearrangement joins TRBV5-8 to TRBJ1-2, with 7 bases aligning to TRBD1. With 4 bases clipped from V and 1 base from J, the junction kept 7 bases outside the gene matches. The CDR3 has 15 residues. Germline V gene sequence: CDR1 SGHTS, CDR2 YDEGEE. The CDR3 loop is CASSGPTGNNYGYTF. The CDR3, as DNA: TGTGCCAGCAGCGGGCCGACAGGGAATAACTATGGCTACACCTTC.

The chain joins TRBV5-4 to TRBJ1-2, with a weak D call TRBD1 (6 bases). The CDR3 spans 15 residues. Trimming took 0 bases from V and 4 from J, leaving 13 bases between them. Germline V CDR1 and CDR2: SGHNT, YYREEE (reference sequence). The chain's CDR3 is CASSLDPTGIYGYTF. CDR3 nucleotides: TGTGCCAGCAGCTTGGACCCGACAGGAATCTATGGCTACACCTTC.

The rearrangement joins TRBV7-3 to TRBJ2-1, with 12 bases lining up with TRBD2. J was trimmed by 9 bases and V by 4 bases; bases with no gene match: 10. The CDR3 length is 16 residues. The germline CDR1 and CDR2 sequences are SGHTA and FQGTGA. CDR3 sequence reads: CASSYPSGGAVGEQFF. The CDR3 bases are TGTGCCAGCAGCTACCCTAGCGGGGGGGCCGTTGGTGAGCAGTTCTTC.

The V and J genes are TRBV19 and TRBJ2-5; TRBD2 aligns across 7 bases. The CDR3 covers 14 residues. Germline CDR1 LNHDA, CDR2 SQIVND (reference sequence). J gave up 3 bases and V 7 bases, and 8 bases lay outside the gene matches. CDR3 protein: CASNQRGGEETQYF. DNA for the CDR3: TGTGCCAGTAACCAGCGGGGAGGTGAAGAGACCCAGTACTTC.